The 32 T cell receptor beta chains in this list originate from one sample, sequenced in a study of CD8 T cells in Susac syndrome (dated by TCRdb to 2018 to 2020). Receptor amplification or capture employed the immunoSEQ multiplex PCR assay. RNA was extracted with the RNeasy kit and roughly 0.45 to 1 ug was reverse transcribed using random hexamers. The public reads were reprocessed in TCRdb via fastp at Q25 and MiXCR, keeping in-frame beta chains. All rows with the same CDR3 protein become a single entry with the most common DNA and genes. Within this sample are 160,000 or so distinct CDR3 sequences, with approximately 94% of them counted one time only. The ten largest clones add up to approximately 0.11% of the sample. The source material was CD4+ T cells from PBMCs. These receptors were taken from a human donor with Susac syndrome.

J is TRBJ1-1 and V is TRBV29-1; D gene ambiguous. The germline V and J ends were trimmed by 4 bases and 1 base, with 16 bases remaining between them. The CDR3 sequence is 15 residues long. Germline V gene lookup returns CDR1 SQVTM and CDR2 ANQGSEA. The CDR3 protein is CSVGFTASTNTEAFF. The CDR3 DNA reads as TGCAGCGTTGGCTTTACAGCATCGACGAACACTGAAGCTTTCTTT.

J is TRBJ1-1 and V is TRBV19, with D tentatively TRBD1 (5 bases). Deletions cut 4 bases from V and 1 base from J, with 7 bases between. Germline V gene sequence: CDR1 LNHDA, CDR2 SQIVND (reference sequence). CDR3 length equals 13 residues. The CDR3 region has the DNA TGTGCCAGTAGTACGGGACGGAACACTGAAGCTTTCTTT. Protein: CASSTGRNTEAFF.

The J gene is TRBJ1-1, the V gene TRBV29-1; 7 bases align to TRBD1. The V segment lost 7 bases and the J segment 0 bases; nucleotides outside the gene matches: 8. Germline CDR1 reads SQVTM; CDR2 reads ANQGSEA. The CDR3 length is 14 residues. This CDR3 is CSAATGQMNTEAFF. In DNA form, the CDR3 reads TGCAGCGCCGCGACGGGACAGATGAACACTGAAGCTTTCTTT.

The chain couples TRBV5-1 to TRBJ2-5; 7 bases line up with TRBD1. J lost 2 bases, V lost 5 bases, and 6 bases had no gene match. The V gene's germline CDR1 is SGHRS and CDR2 YFSETQ. This CDR3 comprises 14 residues. The CDR3 spells CASSTGATQETQYF. CDR3 sequence (DNA): TGCGCCAGCAGTACAGGGGCTACGCAAGAGACCCAGTACTTC. Complete variable domain (other parts from reference TRBV5-1 and TRBJ2-5): KAGVTQTPRYLIKTRGQQVTLSCSPISGHRSVSWYQQTPGQGLQFLFEYFSETQRNKGNFPGRFSGRQFSNSRSEMNVSTLELGDSALYLCASSTGATQETQYFGPGTRLLVL.

V and J are TRBV2 and TRBJ1-2; possible D gene TRBD1, 5 bases. CDR1 and CDR2 (germline): SNHLY, FYNNEI. V was cut by 6 bases and J by 0 bases, with 11 bases left in between. The CDR3 consists of 14 residues. The CDR3 coding sequence is TGTGCCAGCAGACCGGGGGGGGCTAACTATGGCTACACCTTC. It encodes CASRPGGANYGYTF.

As to this clonotype: The junction and the germline gene differ at one end; a read error may be behind it. The gene calls are TRBV7-9 and TRBJ1-6; D gene uncertain. The CDR3 covers 12 residues. The germline CDR1 and CDR2 sequences are SEHNR and FQNEAQ (reference sequence). The CDR3 DNA follows: TGTGCCAGCAGCGTAGCTAGCTCACCCCTCCACTTT. Its translation is CASSVASSPLHF.

The genes are TRBV3-1 and TRBJ2-7; 7 bases agree with TRBD1. The CDR3 runs to 14 residues. The V gene's germline CDR1 is LGHDT and CDR2 YNNKEL (reference sequence). The junction had 5 bases not matched to a gene; V was cut back by 6 bases and J by 0 bases. Here the CDR3 reads CASRETGSSYEQYF. The CDR3 DNA follows: TGTGCCAGCAGGGAGACAGGGAGCTCCTACGAGCAGTACTTC.

The V and J genes are TRBV2 and TRBJ1-1; the match to TRBD1 covers 11 bases. The V segment lost 9 bases and the J segment 5 bases; nucleotides outside the gene matches: 11. This CDR3 spans 15 amino acids. Germline loops: CDR1 SNHLY, CDR2 FYNNEI. The CDR3 sequence: CARTEGGTGGTEAFF. The CDR3 DNA is TGTGCCAGGACCGAAGGAGGGACAGGGGGGACTGAAGCTTTCTTT.

This chain connects TRBV29-1 to TRBJ1-1; D gene unclear. Trimming cost V 4 bases and J 12 bases, with 12 bases left between them. Germline loops: CDR1 SQVTM, CDR2 ANQGSEA. This CDR3 contains 10 residues. The CDR3, as DNA: TGCAGCGTTGGCCCCGCGAGGCCTTTCTTT. It codes for CSVGPARPFF.

The chain carries TRBV2 and TRBJ1-2; 7 nucleotides line up with TRBD1. CDR1 and CDR2 (germline): SNHLY, FYNNEI. CDR3 size: 13 residues. V shed 3 bases, J shed 6 bases, and the junction held 4 bases outside the gene matches. The CDR3 region is CASSEQGGDGYTF. As DNA, the CDR3 is TGTGCCAGCAGTGAGCAGGGGGGGGATGGCTACACCTTC.

The chain employs TRBV28 and TRBJ2-5, with TRBD1 as a possible D gene (7 bases). This CDR3 spans 14 amino acids. With 3 bases removed from V and 5 bases from J, the gap between germline ends came to 13 bases. Germline assignment: CDR1 MDHEN and CDR2 SYDVKM. This chain's CDR3 is CASSLRGLAETQYF. CDR3 bases: TGTGCCAGCAGTTTGAGGGGGCTAGCGGAGACCCAGTACTTC.

The chain links TRBV20-1 to TRBJ2-7; 7 bases map to TRBD1. V shed 4 bases and J 4 bases; nucleotides not matched to a gene: 4. The CDR3 covers 12 residues. The germline V gene encodes CDR1 DFQATT and CDR2 SNEGSKA (reference sequence). CDR3 in amino acids: CSATDRAYEQYF. The DNA of the CDR3 is TGCAGTGCTACTGACAGGGCTTACGAGCAGTACTTC.

This chain links TRBV5-6 with TRBJ2-1; 8 bases agree with TRBD1. There are 15 residues in the CDR3. The germline V gene has CDR1 SGHDT and CDR2 YYEEEE. The V gene end was trimmed by 4 bases and the J gene end by 3 bases; junction bases not matched to a gene: 6. The CDR3 loop reads CASSRQGSNYNEQFF. CDR3 nucleotide sequence: TGTGCCAGCAGCCGACAGGGGTCGAACTACAATGAGCAGTTCTTC.

CDR3 DNA sequence: TGCAGTGCTAGTTCCACCAGGGATACCAACGTCCTGACTTTC. This translates into CSASSTRDTNVLTF. This sequence joins TRBV20-1 and TRBJ2-6; weak D call: TRBD1 (5 bases). The germline gives CDR1 DFQATT, CDR2 SNEGSKA (reference sequence). Trimming cost V 3 bases and J 8 bases, with 14 bases left between them. The CDR3 runs 14 residues.

V and J are TRBV29-1 and TRBJ2-3; 7 bases align to TRBD1. The germline V gene encodes CDR1 SQVTM and CDR2 ANQGSEA. The CDR3 is made up of 11 amino acids. The V gene end was trimmed by 6 bases and the J gene end by 6 bases; junction bases not matched to a gene: 3. The CDR3 nucleotides are TGCAGCGTGGGACAGAAGGATACGCAGTATTTT. Its protein is CSVGQKDTQYF.

The table lists this clonotype with a count of one. The chain links TRBV19 to TRBJ1-2; D gene uncertain. The CDR3 covers 12 residues. CDR1 LNHDA and CDR2 SQIVND come from the germline V gene (reference sequence). The V and J ends lost 0 bases and 5 bases respectively, with 4 bases between them. CDR3 amino acids: CASSIDPYGYTF. The DNA of the CDR3 is TGTGCCAGTAGTATAGATCCGTATGGCTACACCTTC.

V is TRBV7-6 and J is TRBJ2-3; no clear D. CDR1 and CDR2 from the germline V gene are SGHVS and FNYEAQ. The CDR3 contains 15 residues. Trimming shortened V by 2 bases and J by 3 bases, and 12 bases separated the two germline ends. DNA for the CDR3: TGTGCCAGCAGCTTAACCTACCACGCGACAGATACGCAGTATTTT. Translation gives CASSLTYHATDTQYF.

The V call is TRBV12-3 or TRBV12-4, the J call TRBJ2-5; 7 bases map to TRBD2. CDR3 size: 12 residues. With V trimmed by 6 bases and J by 7 bases, 5 bases remained unmatched. CDR3 amino acids: CASRPTGGTQYF. CDR3 nucleotide sequence: TGTGCCAGCAGGCCGACGGGAGGGACCCAGTACTTC.

J is TRBJ1-6 and V is TRBV5-4; D unresolved. Trimming shortened V by 4 bases and J by 10 bases, and 15 bases separated the two germline ends. Germline CDR1 SGHNT, CDR2 YYREEE (reference sequence). This CDR3 has 14 amino acids. The CDR3 is CASSPGGSWSPLHF. The CDR3 coding sequence is TGTGCCAGCAGCCCGGGCGGGTCTTGGTCACCCCTCCACTTT. Variable domain in full (rest from reference TRBV5-4 and TRBJ1-6): ETGVTQSPTHLIKTRGQQVTLRCSSQSGHNTVSWYQQALGQGPQFIFQYYREEENGRGNFPPRFSGLQFPNYSSELNVNALELDDSALYLCASSPGGSWSPLHFGNGTRLTVT.

CDR3 protein: CASRSSGGPETQYF. The CDR3 nucleotides read TGTGCCAGCAGGAGTAGCGGGGGTCCAGAGACCCAGTACTTC. The J gene is TRBJ2-5, the V gene TRBV12-3 or TRBV12-4; the match to TRBD2 covers 9 bases. The CDR3 runs to 14 residues. The V segment lost 6 bases and the J segment 4 bases; nucleotides outside the gene matches: 6.

This sequence joins TRBV30 and TRBJ1-4, with D possibly TRBD1 on 5 matching bases. Between the trimmed V and J ends, which lost 4 bases and 3 bases, there was a span of 9 bases. Germline V lookup: CDR1 GTSNPN, CDR2 SVGIG (reference sequence). CDR3 length: 13 amino acids. CDR3 DNA sequence: TGTGCCTGGACAGGGTCGTCTAATGAAAAACTGTTTTTT. Translation: CAWTGSSNEKLFF.

V is TRBV2 and J is TRBJ1-4, with 7 bases identical to TRBD1. The CDR3 spans 15 residues. With 5 bases clipped from V and 4 bases from J, the junction kept 7 bases outside the gene matches. CDR1 is SNHLY and CDR2 is FYNNEI in the germline V gene. This CDR3 reads CASSIRTGRNEKLFF. The CDR3 nucleotides read TGTGCCAGCAGTATCCGGACAGGCCGTAATGAAAAACTGTTTTTT.

This chain uses TRBV24-1 with TRBJ2-1; tentatively, D is TRBD1 or TRBD2 (5 bases each). The CDR3 loop spans 17 amino acids. V was clipped by 5 bases and J by 4 bases, with 20 bases between them. Germline values: CDR1 KGHDR, CDR2 SFDVKD. Here the CDR3 DNA reads TGTGCCACCAGTGCGCACGAGGGCAAAGGGGCTTACAATGAGCAGTTCTTC. This gives the protein CATSAHEGKGAYNEQFF.

The chain combines TRBV20-1 with TRBJ1-2; 9 bases line up with TRBD1. V dropped 2 bases and J dropped 4; count of bases not matched to a gene: 5. Germline-derived CDR1 and CDR2 are DFQATT and SNEGSKA (reference sequence). The CDR3 has 14 amino acids. The CDR3 DNA is TGCAGTGCTAGATCACCGGGACAGGGCTATGGCTACACCTTC. Protein product: CSARSPGQGYGYTF.

The genes are TRBV20-1 and TRBJ2-1; 8 bases are a match to TRBD2. The length of the CDR3 is 15 residues. CDR1 is DFQATT, CDR2 SNEGSKA, per germline (reference sequence). The V segment lost 3 bases and the J segment 6 bases; nucleotides outside the gene matches: 10. The CDR3 loop is CSARTNRGGRNEQFF. The CDR3 nucleotides are TGCAGTGCTAGGACCAACCGGGGGGGCCGCAATGAGCAGTTCTTC.

CDR3 DNA: TGCAGTGCTAGAGGTCAGGGGGGGTTCCAAGAGACCCAGTACTTC. Residues: CSARGQGGFQETQYF. The chain combines TRBV20-1 with TRBJ2-5, with D possibly being TRBD1 or TRBD2 (7 bases each). Trimming stripped 1 base from V and 1 base from J, with 13 bases between. Germline V gives CDR1 DFQATT, CDR2 SNEGSKA (reference sequence). This CDR3 has 15 residues.

The chain recombines TRBV24-1 with TRBJ2-5; D ambiguous. The CDR3 sequence is 13 residues long. Trimming removed 4 bases from V and 5 bases from J, with 10 bases in between. CDR1 is KGHDR and CDR2 is SFDVKD in the germline V gene. The CDR3 coding sequence is TGTGCCACCAGTGACCCACGGCGGGAGACCCAGTACTTC. It translates to CATSDPRRETQYF.

The CDR3 nucleotides read TGTGCCAGCAGCCCTGAGGGACAGGCGAACACCGGGGAGCTGTTTTTT. Its protein product is CASSPEGQANTGELFF. This chain connects TRBV3-1 to TRBJ2-2; 8 bases agree with TRBD1. V lost 4 bases and J lost 0; bases outside the gene matches: 4. The CDR3 contains 16 residues. CDR1 is LGHDT, CDR2 YNNKEL, per germline (reference sequence).

CDR3 residues: CASSVGLAGITDTQYF. The CDR3 bases are TGTGCCAGCAGCGTAGGGCTAGCGGGGATCACAGATACGCAGTATTTT. V usage is TRBV9 and J usage is TRBJ2-3; TRBD2 matches at 9 bases. Germline CDR1 and CDR2: SGDLS and YYNGEE. The CDR3 covers 16 residues. The V gene end was trimmed by 0 bases and the J gene end by 2 bases; junction bases not matched to a gene: 4.

J is TRBJ2-5 and V is TRBV2; D is undetermined. Trimming took 4 bases from V and 1 from J, leaving 4 bases between them. The germline gives CDR1 SNHLY, CDR2 FYNNEI. The CDR3 consists of 12 residues. The chain's CDR3 is CASSAVQETQYF. CDR3 bases: TGTGCCAGCAGTGCGGTCCAAGAGACCCAGTACTTC.

The rearrangement links TRBV6-5 to TRBJ2-3; D is uncertain. Germline V CDR1 and CDR2: MNHEY, SVGAGI. The CDR3 spans 14 residues. The germline V and J ends were trimmed by 4 bases and 3 bases, with 11 bases remaining between them. The CDR3, as DNA: TGTGCCAGCAGTTCCCGTGTTGGTACAGATACGCAGTATTTT. Translating it yields CASSSRVGTDTQYF.

This chain joins TRBV6-5 and TRBJ1-6; 8 bases are a match to TRBD1. CDR3 length: 17 residues. The V gene end was trimmed by 0 bases and the J gene end by 4 bases; junction bases not matched to a gene: 5. Germline values: CDR1 MNHEY, CDR2 SVGAGI. This chain's CDR3 is CASSYSMRQGYNSPLHF. In nucleotides, the CDR3 is TGTGCCAGCAGTTACTCGATGCGACAGGGGTATAATTCACCCCTCCACTTT.